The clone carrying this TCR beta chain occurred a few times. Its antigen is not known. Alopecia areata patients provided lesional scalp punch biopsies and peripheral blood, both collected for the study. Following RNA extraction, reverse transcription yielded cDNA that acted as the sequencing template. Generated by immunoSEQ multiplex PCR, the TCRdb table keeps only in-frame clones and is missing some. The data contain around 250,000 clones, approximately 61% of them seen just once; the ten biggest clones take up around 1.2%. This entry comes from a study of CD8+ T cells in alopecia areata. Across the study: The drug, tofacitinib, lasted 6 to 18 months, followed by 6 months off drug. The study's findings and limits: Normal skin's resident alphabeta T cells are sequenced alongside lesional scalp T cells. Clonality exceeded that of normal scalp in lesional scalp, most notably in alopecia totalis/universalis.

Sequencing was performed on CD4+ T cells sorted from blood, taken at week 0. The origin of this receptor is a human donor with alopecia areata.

CDR3 bases: TGCAGCGTTGAAGATCATACATTCTCCTACAATGAGCAGTTCTTC. Its translation: CSVEDHTFSYNEQFF. This rearrangement joins TRBV29-1 to TRBJ2-1; no firm D call. The V end lost 0 bases, the J end lost 0 bases, and 9 bases lay between the germline ends. Germline V lookup: CDR1 SQVTM, CDR2 ANQGSEA. The CDR3 spans 15 residues.